This T cell receptor beta chain is drawn from a study of blood T cell repertoires in COVID-19. Study at large: Both acute and convalescent COVID-19 samples were obtained from the United States, Italy and Spain. PBMCs, B-cell-depleted T cells, or T cells provided the cDNA or gDNA that made up the material.

CDR3 size: 16 residues. In the source study's methods: Quantification of nucleated cells was approximated via reference gene primer amplification. Profiled with immunoSEQ multiplex PCR; TCRdb holds only in-frame clones, not every one. V and J calls and clone size are copied from that table; D and trimming were computed from the DNA. The profile covers roughly 60,000 clones, with 65% to 85% appearing a single time and about 25% taken by the ten largest. The material sequenced was peripheral blood. The TCR originated in a human donor in a cohort sampled during active COVID-19. The chain has TRBV21-1 and TRBJ1-2; TRBD1, the table's D call, lacks a check against the DNA. TRBV21-1 is designated a pseudogene. CDR3 sequence reads: CASSTRQGSANYGYTF. The CDR3 DNA is TGTGCCAGCAGCACACGACAGGGATCGGCTAACTATGGCTACACCTTC.